These T cell receptor beta chains were read from a single sample in a study of Tregs in tolerant kidney transplant recipients. Clones were sequenced by immunoSEQ multiplex PCR, and TCRdb holds only the in-frame ones, with some missing. Altogether some 68,000 clones are present, 84% being singletons, with the ten largest covering around 4%. The specimen was CD4+ T cells from blood. These receptors originate from a human donor in good health. Both conserved end residues are part of each CDR3. A D gene is named only where the DNA matches it firmly. The size of a clone is reported for some rows only, either as once, few or many, or as a class for expanded clones.

J | length | V | size | D | DNA | CDR3
TRBJ2-3 | 15 | TRBV15 | - | - | TGTGCCACCAGCAGAAGACGGGACTCCACAGATACGCAGTATTTT | CATSRRRDSTDTQYF
TRBJ1-5 | 13 | TRBV27 | - | - | TGTGCCAGCAGTTTAGAACGGAACCAGCCCCAGCATTTT | CASSLERNQPQHF
TRBJ2-5 | 10 | TRBV30 | - | - | TGTGCCTGCCCCGCGCTGACCCAGTACTTC | CACPALTQYF
TRBJ2-7 | 16 | TRBV7-9 | - | - | TGTGCCAGCAGCTTCAGTCGGGCAGGGGCGTTCTACGAGCAGTACTTC | CASSFSRAGAFYEQYF
TRBJ2-3 | 16 | TRBV4-3 | - | - | TGCGCCAGCAGCCAAGAACGTGAGGTAGCCGTACATACGCAGTATTTT | CASSQEREVAVHTQYF
TRBJ2-7 | 17 | TRBV7-9 | - | - | TGTGCCAGCAGCTTAGAGGGGGGCAGGACGGGCTCCTACGAGCAGTACTTC | CASSLEGGRTGSYEQYF
TRBJ1-2 | 13 | TRBV18 | once | - | TGTGCCAGCTCACCTGAGGAGAACTATGGCTACACCTTC | CASSPEENYGYTF
TRBJ2-3 | 18 | TRBV7-2 | - | - | TGTGCCAGCAGCTTAGCGGCCGGCAGGGGGAGGTTCACAGATACGCAGTATTTT | CASSLAAGRGRFTDTQYF
TRBJ2-6 | 19 | TRBV18 | - | TRBD1 | TGTGCCAGCTCCCGTTTGGGGACAGGGGGATTGATAGGGGCCAACGTCCTGACTTTC | CASSRLGTGGLIGANVLTF
TRBJ2-1 | 14 | TRBV30 | - | TRBD2 | TGTGCCTGGAACCGAGCGGGGGGGCGCGATGAGCAGTTCTTC | CAWNRAGGRDEQFF
TRBJ1-1 | 14 | TRBV5-5 | - | - | TGTGCCAGCAGCTTGGCTGCAGGGGTGGGTGAAGCTTTCTTT | CASSLAAGVGEAFF
TRBJ2-7 | 17 | TRBV11-1 | - | - | TGTGCCAGCAGCTTGGGCGAATCCTCAACCCCTTCCTACGAGCAGTACTTC | CASSLGESSTPSYEQYF
TRBJ2-1 | 19 | TRBV4-3 | - | - | TGCGCCAGCAGCCAAGATTCGTTAATTGAACTAAAAGCCTACAATGAGCAGTTCTTC | CASSQDSLIELKAYNEQFF
TRBJ1-4 | 17 | TRBV9 | - | - | TGTGCCAGCAGCGTAACCCCCGGGACCCCCGGTGGTGAAAAACTGTTTTTT | CASSVTPGTPGGEKLFF
TRBJ2-5 | 11 | TRBV2 | - | - | TGTGCCAGCAGGGGATGGGAGACCCAGTACTTC | CASRGWETQYF
TRBJ1-4 | 13 | TRBV29-1 | - | - | TGCAGCGTTGGAGTGCAGGGTGGTGAAAAACTGTTTTTT | CSVGVQGGEKLFF
TRBJ2-2 | 14 | TRBV15 | - | - | TGTGCCACCAGCAGAGATGGGGGCACCGGGGAGCTGTTTTTT | CATSRDGGTGELFF
TRBJ1-2 | 15 | TRBV10-2 | once | - | TGCGCCAGCAGTGAGTCGGCAGGGACCGCCCATGGCTACACCTTC | CASSESAGTAHGYTF
TRBJ2-5 | 17 | TRBV5-5 | once | TRBD2 | TGTGCCAGCAGCTTGACAGCTGGGAGGGAAGGCGGAGAGACCCAGTACTTC | CASSLTAGREGGETQYF
TRBJ1-1 | 13 | TRBV10-1 | - | - | TGCGCCAGCTTGGACAGCCCGAACACTGAAGCTTTCTTT | CASLDSPNTEAFF
TRBJ2-6 | 18 | TRBV7-3 | - | - | TGTGCCAGCAGCTCCTCAGGTGATCAAAACTCTGGGGCCAACGTCCTGACTTTC | CASSSSGDQNSGANVLTF
TRBJ2-3 | 16 | TRBV7-2 | - | TRBD2 | TGTGCCAGCAGCTCAATAGCGGGAGTTTTGGAAGATACGCAGTATTTT | CASSSIAGVLEDTQYF
TRBJ2-7 | 15 | TRBV28 | - | - | TGTGCCAGCAGTTTAGGGGGGCTTAGTGGGTACGAGCAGTACTTC | CASSLGGLSGYEQYF
TRBJ2-7 | 11 | TRBV10-3 | - | - | TGTGCCAGCCAACAGGGAGGCGAGCAGTACTTC | CASQQGGEQYF
TRBJ2-1 | 12 | TRBV7-2 | - | - | TGTGCCAGCAGCCTAGGAAGGGTCGAGCAGTTCTTC | CASSLGRVEQFF
TRBJ1-2 | 15 | TRBV25-1 | - | - | TGTGCCAGCAGTGCGGGGGCGGTCGACTGGCATGGCTACACCTTC | CASSAGAVDWHGYTF
TRBJ2-6 | 15 | TRBV10-1 | - | - | TGCGCCAGCCCCCGGGGAGAAACTGGGGCCAACGTCCTGACTTTC | CASPRGETGANVLTF
TRBJ2-5 | 13 | TRBV30 | - | TRBD2 | TGTGCCTGGAGCCGGGAGGCCAAAGAGACCCAGTACTTC | CAWSREAKETQYF
TRBJ1-2 | 16 | TRBV9 | - | - | TGTGCCAGCAGCGTAGGGCCCGCGGGGGCGAACTATGGCTACACCTTC | CASSVGPAGANYGYTF
TRBJ2-1 | 16 | TRBV6-5 | - | TRBD2 | TGTGCCAGCAGTTACTCGGGACTAGCGGGAGGTAATGAGCAGTTCTTC | CASSYSGLAGGNEQFF
TRBJ1-6 | 15 | TRBV25-1 | - | TRBD1 | TGTGCCAGCAGCGCTAAGACAGGGGTTAATTCACCCCTCCACTTT | CASSAKTGVNSPLHF
TRBJ2-5 | 16 | TRBV19 | - | TRBD2 | TGTGCCAGTAGTATAAACGGCCTAGCGGCGGCCGAGACCCAGTACTTC | CASSINGLAAAETQYF
TRBJ2-5 | 15 | TRBV5-1 | - | TRBD1 | TGCGCCAGCAGAATTGGGACAGGGGGGATGGAGACCCAGTACTTC | CASRIGTGGMETQYF
TRBJ1-2 | 13 | TRBV7-8 | - | - | TGTGCCAGCAGCCTTTTACAGACCTATGGCTACACCTTC | CASSLLQTYGYTF
TRBJ2-1 | 16 | TRBV7-2 | - | TRBD2 | TGTGCCAGCAGGATTAGCGGGAGGGCCTACTACAATGAGCAGTTCTTC | CASRISGRAYYNEQFF
TRBJ2-6 | 15 | TRBV19 | - | - | TGTGCCAGTAGTCCGTTTACTCCTGGGGCCAACGTCCTGACTTTC | CASSPFTPGANVLTF
TRBJ2-5 | 14 | TRBV29-1 | once | - | TGCAGCGTTGAATCGACCCGGACCCAAGAGACCCAGTACTTC | CSVESTRTQETQYF
TRBJ2-1 | 15 | TRBV9 | once | TRBD2 | TGTGCCAGCAGCTCGCAGCGGGGGGGCCTAGGGGAGCAGTTCTTC | CASSSQRGGLGEQFF
TRBJ1-1 | 13 | TRBV9 | - | - | TGTGCCAGCGCTAAGGCGGAAAACACTGAAGCTTTCTTT | CASAKAENTEAFF
TRBJ2-1 | 12 | TRBV7-3 | - | - | TGTGCCAGCAGCACCTCCGGTAGTGAGCAGTTCTTC | CASSTSGSEQFF
TRBJ1-1 | 17 | TRBV7-9 | - | TRBD1 | TGTGCCAGCAGCTTGGGCCCGGGACAGGCCCTGAACACTGAAGCTTTCTTT | CASSLGPGQALNTEAFF
TRBJ2-1 | 13 | TRBV28 | - | - | TGTGCCAGTAGGAGCGGTACAATGAGCAGCTATTTCTTC | CASRSGTMSSYFF
TRBJ2-3 | 13 | TRBV6-1 | - | - | TGTGCCAGCAGTTTGGACGGAGCAGATACGCAGTATTTT | CASSLDGADTQYF
TRBJ2-2 | 16 | TRBV4-3 | - | - | TGCGCCAGCAGCCAAGATAATGGGTTTAGCACCGGGGAGCTGTTTTTT | CASSQDNGFSTGELFF
TRBJ1-2 | 14 | TRBV18 | - | - | TGTGCCAGCTCACCAGCCACAGGAGGATATGGCTACACCTTC | CASSPATGGYGYTF